This TCR beta chain was recovered during a study of shared clonotypes between healthy human individuals. Findings and caveats of the study: Generation probabilities of non-shared clonotypes were lower (relative to those shared by all four donors). Donor scarcity curtailed the genetic and exposure-history diversity represented herein.

The germline CDR1 and CDR2 sequences are LGHNA and YSLEER. The CDR3 contains 19 residues. V lost 0 bases and J lost 8; bases outside the gene matches: 13. This clone has only one observation. Its specificity is unknown. None of the donors, who were healthy HIV-negative adults, had recently had acute infections or vaccinations. Authors' methods: In the immunoSEQ data, sequences were junction-only and lacked quality scores, so filtering differed. Data came from immunoSEQ multiplex PCR; TCRdb stores just in-frame clones and leaves some out. V, J and clone size are taken as reported in that table, and D and trimming were inferred from the DNA itself. Of about 2.4 million clones listed, 80% to 95% are singletons.

The receptor was isolated from a man aged 18 to 30 in good health. Some clones in this sample may be carry-over from other donors' samples. This chain links TRBV4-3 with TRBJ2-1; 13 bases match TRBD2. Source material: naive CD4+ T cells from PBMCs. The subset was: CD45RA+ positively selected. The CDR3 here is CASSQDPPRLAGGIDEQFF. The CDR3 DNA sequence: TGCGCCAGCAGCCAAGATCCCCCACGACTAGCGGGAGGCATTGATGAGCAGTTCTTC.